This T cell receptor beta chain was sequenced for a study of blood T cell repertoires in COVID-19. Overall study: COVID-19 samples collected from the United States, Italy and Spain covered acute and convalescent phases. T cells, B-cell-depleted T cells, or PBMCs supplied cDNA or gDNA.

Source study methods: Estimation of nucleated cell counts was performed using reference gene primer amplification. TCRdb keeps only in-frame clones here, not all; method: immunoSEQ multiplex PCR. V and J calls and clone size are those listed in that table; D and trimming were worked out from the DNA. In the table there are around 260,000 clones, approximately 91% of which are singletons. Enrolment of Seattle patients took place during active infection, and they were followed longitudinally. Sample: peripheral blood. The origin of this receptor is a woman aged 25 to 39 with COVID-19, enrolled during active disease.

The DNA of the CDR3 is TGTGCCAGCAGTCCAATGCCGGGACAGGGGGCTGGCACCGGGGAGCTGTTTTTT. It encodes CASSPMPGQGAGTGELFF. The chain joins TRBV28 to TRBJ2-2; 12 nucleotides align to TRBD1. V lost 5 bases and J lost 4; bases outside the gene matches: 11. The germline CDR1 and CDR2 sequences are MDHEN and SYDVKM. The CDR3 spans 18 residues. The variable domain in full, completed from reference TRBV28 and TRBJ2-2, reads DVKVTQSSRYLVKRTGEKVFLECVQDMDHENMFWYRQDPGLGLRLIYFSYDVKMKEKGDIPEGYSVSREKKERFSLILESASTNQTSMYLCASSPMPGQGAGTGELFFGEGSRLTVL.